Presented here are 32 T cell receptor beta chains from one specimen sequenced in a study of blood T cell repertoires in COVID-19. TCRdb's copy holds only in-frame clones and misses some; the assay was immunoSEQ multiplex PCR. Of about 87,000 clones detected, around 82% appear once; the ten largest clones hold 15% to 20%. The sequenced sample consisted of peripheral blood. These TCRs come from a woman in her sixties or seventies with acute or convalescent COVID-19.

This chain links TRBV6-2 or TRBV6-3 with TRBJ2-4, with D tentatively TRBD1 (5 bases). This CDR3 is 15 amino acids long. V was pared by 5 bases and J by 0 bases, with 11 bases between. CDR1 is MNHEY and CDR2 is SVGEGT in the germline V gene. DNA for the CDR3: TGTGCCAGCAGTCCACACAGGAGAGCCAAAAACATTCAGTACTTC. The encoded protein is CASSPHRRAKNIQYF.

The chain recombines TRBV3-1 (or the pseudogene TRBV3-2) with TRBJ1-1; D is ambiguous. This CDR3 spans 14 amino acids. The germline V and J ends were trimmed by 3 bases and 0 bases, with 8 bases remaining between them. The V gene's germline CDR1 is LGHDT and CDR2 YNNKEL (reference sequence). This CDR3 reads CASSHGVMNTEAFF. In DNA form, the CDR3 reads TGTGCCAGCAGCCACGGGGTGATGAACACTGAAGCTTTCTTT.

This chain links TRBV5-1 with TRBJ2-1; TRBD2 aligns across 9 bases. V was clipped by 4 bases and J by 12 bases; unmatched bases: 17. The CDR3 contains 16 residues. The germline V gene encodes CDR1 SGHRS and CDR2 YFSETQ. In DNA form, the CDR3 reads TGCGCCAGCAGCCACCAGGGTAGCGGGGGCCCAGTTGGGCAGTTCTTC. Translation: CASSHQGSGGPVGQFF.

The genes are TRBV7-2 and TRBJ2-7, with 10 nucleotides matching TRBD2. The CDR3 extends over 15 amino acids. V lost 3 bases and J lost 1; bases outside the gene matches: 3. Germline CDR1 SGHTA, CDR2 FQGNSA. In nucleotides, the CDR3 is TGTGCCAGCAGCTTTCTAGCGGGAGTATCCTACGAGCAGTACTTC. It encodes CASSFLAGVSYEQYF.

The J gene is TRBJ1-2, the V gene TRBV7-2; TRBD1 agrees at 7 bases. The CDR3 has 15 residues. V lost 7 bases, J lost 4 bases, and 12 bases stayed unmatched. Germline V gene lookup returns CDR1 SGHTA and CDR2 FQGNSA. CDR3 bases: TGTGCCAGCATTTCCTTTGGACAGGCGCTCTATGGCTACACCTTC. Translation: CASISFGQALYGYTF.

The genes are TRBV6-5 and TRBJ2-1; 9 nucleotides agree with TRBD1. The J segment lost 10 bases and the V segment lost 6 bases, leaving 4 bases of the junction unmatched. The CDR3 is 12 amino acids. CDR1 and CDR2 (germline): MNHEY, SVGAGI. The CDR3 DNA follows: TGTGCCAGCAGAAGAACAGGGGGCGAGCAGTTCTTC. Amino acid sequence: CASRRTGGEQFF.

The CDR3 here is CASERRVYGYTF. The CDR3 DNA sequence: TGTGCCAGCGAAAGGCGGGTTTACGGCTACACCTTC. V and J are TRBV11-3 and TRBJ1-2, with D uncertain. Germline V gene sequence: CDR1 SGHNT, CDR2 YENEEA. The CDR3 contains 12 residues. V dropped 8 bases and J dropped 8 bases, with 15 bases sitting between them.

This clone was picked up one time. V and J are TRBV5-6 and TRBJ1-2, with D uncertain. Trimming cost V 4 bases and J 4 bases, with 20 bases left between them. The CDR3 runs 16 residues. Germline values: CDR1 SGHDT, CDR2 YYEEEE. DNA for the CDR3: TGTGCCAGCAGCCCCGACGGAGGTTCGGGTGGCTATGGCTACACCTTC. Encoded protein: CASSPDGGSGGYGYTF.

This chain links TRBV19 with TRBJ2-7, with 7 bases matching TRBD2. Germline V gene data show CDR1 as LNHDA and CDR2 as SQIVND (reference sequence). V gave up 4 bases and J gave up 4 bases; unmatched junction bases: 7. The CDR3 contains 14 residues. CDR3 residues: CASSTAGIGYEQYF. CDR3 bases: TGTGCCAGTAGTACAGCGGGAATCGGGTACGAGCAGTACTTC.

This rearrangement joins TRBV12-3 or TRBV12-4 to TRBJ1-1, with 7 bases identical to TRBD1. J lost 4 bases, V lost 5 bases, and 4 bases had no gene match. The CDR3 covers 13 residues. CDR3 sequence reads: CASSLTGPTEAFF. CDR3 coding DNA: TGTGCCAGCAGTCTGACAGGGCCCACTGAAGCTTTCTTT.

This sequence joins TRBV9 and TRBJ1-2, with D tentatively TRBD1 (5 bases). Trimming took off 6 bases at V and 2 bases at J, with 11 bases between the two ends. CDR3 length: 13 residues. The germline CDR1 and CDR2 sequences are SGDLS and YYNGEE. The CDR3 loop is CASTKEGNYGYTF. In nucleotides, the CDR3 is TGTGCCAGCACCAAGGAGGGGAACTATGGCTACACCTTC.

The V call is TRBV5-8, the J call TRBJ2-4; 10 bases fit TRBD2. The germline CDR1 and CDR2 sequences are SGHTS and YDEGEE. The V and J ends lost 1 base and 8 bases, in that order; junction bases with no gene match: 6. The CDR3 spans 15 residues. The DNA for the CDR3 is TGTGCCAGCAGCTTGCAGCGGGGGGGCGCGGACATTCAGTACTTC. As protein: CASSLQRGGADIQYF. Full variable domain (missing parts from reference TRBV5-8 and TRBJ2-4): EAGVTQSPTHLIKTRGQQATLRCSPISGHTSVYWYQQALGLGLQFLLWYDEGEERNRGNFPPRFSGRQFPNYSSELNVNALELEDSALYLCASSLQRGGADIQYFGAGTRLSVL.

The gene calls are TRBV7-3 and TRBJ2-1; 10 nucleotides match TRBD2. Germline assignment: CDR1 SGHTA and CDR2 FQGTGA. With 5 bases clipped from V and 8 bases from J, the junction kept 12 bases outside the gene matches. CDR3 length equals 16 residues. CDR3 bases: TGTGCCAGCAGCAGCCAGGTAGCGGGGGGCCGGGATGAGCAGTTCTTC. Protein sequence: CASSSQVAGGRDEQFF.

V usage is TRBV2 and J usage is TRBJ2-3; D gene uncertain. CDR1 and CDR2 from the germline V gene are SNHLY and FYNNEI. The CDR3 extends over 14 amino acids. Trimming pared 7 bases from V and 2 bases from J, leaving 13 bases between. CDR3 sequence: CASKARLNTDTQYF. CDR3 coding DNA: TGTGCCAGCAAAGCTCGCCTCAACACAGATACGCAGTATTTT.

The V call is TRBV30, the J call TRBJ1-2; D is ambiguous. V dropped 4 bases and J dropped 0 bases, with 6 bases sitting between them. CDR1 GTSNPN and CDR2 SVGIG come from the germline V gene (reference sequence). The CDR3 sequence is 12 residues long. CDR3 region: CAWIEPNYGYTF. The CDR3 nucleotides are TGTGCCTGGATTGAGCCTAACTATGGCTACACCTTC.

In nucleotides, the CDR3 is TGTGCCAGCAGCCTAGGGAGCGGGGGACCCTACGAGCAGTACTTC. Translating it yields CASSLGSGGPYEQYF. The chain uses TRBV7-3 and TRBJ2-7; 8 bases line up with TRBD2. V dropped 5 bases and J dropped 2; count of bases not matched to a gene: 8. In germline, CDR1 is SGHTA, CDR2 FQGTGA. The CDR3 loop spans 15 amino acids.

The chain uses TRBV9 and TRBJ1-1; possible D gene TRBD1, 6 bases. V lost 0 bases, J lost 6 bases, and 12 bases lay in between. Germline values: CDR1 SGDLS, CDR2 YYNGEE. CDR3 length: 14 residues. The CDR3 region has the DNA TGTGCCAGCAGCGTAGATGCCCAGGGGTCTGAAGCTTTCTTT. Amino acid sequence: CASSVDAQGSEAFF.

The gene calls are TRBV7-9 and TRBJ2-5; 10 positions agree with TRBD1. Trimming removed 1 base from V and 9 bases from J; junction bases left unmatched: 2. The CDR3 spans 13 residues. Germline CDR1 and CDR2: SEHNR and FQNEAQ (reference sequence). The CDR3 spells CASSLGDRGSQYF. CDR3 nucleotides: TGTGCCAGCAGCTTAGGGGACAGGGGTTCCCAGTACTTC.

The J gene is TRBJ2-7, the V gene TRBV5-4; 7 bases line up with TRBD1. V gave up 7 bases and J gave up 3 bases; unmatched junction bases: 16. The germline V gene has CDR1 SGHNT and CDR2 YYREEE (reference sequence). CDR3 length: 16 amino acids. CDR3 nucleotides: TGTGCCAGCCGAAATGGAGGACAGGCTCTAGTCTACGAGCAGTACTTC. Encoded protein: CASRNGGQALVYEQYF.

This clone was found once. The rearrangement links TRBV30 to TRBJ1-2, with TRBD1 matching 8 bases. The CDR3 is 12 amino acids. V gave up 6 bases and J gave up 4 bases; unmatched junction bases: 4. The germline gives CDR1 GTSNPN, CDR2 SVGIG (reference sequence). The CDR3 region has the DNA TGTGCCTGTCCCGGGACAGGCTATGGCTACACCTTC. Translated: CACPGTGYGYTF.

In nucleotides, the CDR3 is TGTGCCAGCAGCTTCTCGACAGATGGGCAGTACTTC. Translated, it gives CASSFSTDGQYF. The V call is TRBV5-5, the J call TRBJ2-7; maybe TRBD1 (5 bases). The CDR3 is 12 residues long. Germline V gene lookup returns CDR1 SGHKS and CDR2 YYEKEE (reference sequence). V was trimmed by 2 bases and J by 9 bases, leaving 12 bases between them.

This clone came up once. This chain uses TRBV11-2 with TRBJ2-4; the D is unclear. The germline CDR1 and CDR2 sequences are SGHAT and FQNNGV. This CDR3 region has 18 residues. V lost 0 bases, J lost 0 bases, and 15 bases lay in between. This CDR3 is CASSLDPGSGLAKNIQYF. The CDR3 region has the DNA TGTGCCAGCAGCTTAGATCCGGGTAGTGGATTAGCCAAAAACATTCAGTACTTC.

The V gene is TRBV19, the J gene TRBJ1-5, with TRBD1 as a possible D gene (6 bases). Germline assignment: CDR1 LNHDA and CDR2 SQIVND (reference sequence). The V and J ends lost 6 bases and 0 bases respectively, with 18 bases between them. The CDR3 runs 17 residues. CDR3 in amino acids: CASSPPDRPLSNQPQHF. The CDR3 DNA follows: TGTGCCAGTAGCCCTCCGGACAGACCCCTTAGCAATCAGCCCCAGCATTTT.

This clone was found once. CDR3 DNA: TGTGCCAGCAGTTCCGGGACAGGGAACGAGCAGTACTTC. Translated, it gives CASSSGTGNEQYF. This rearrangement joins TRBV6-6 to TRBJ2-7, with 9 bases matching TRBD1. The CDR3 has 13 amino acids. V gave up 4 bases and J gave up 5 bases; unmatched junction bases: 3. The germline V gene has CDR1 MNHNY and CDR2 SVGAGI (reference sequence).

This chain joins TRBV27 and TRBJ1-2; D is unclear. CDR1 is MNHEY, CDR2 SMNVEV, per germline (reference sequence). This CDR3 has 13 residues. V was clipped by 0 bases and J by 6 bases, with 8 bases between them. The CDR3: CASSLSGRDGYTF. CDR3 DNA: TGTGCCAGCAGTTTATCTGGGAGAGATGGCTACACCTTC.

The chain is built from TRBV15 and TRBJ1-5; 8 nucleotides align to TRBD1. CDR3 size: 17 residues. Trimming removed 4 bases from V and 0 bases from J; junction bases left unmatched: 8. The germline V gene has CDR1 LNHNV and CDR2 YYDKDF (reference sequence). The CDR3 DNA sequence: TGTGCCACCAGCAAGAGGACAGGGAGTTATAGCAATCAGCCCCAGCATTTT. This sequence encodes CATSKRTGSYSNQPQHF.

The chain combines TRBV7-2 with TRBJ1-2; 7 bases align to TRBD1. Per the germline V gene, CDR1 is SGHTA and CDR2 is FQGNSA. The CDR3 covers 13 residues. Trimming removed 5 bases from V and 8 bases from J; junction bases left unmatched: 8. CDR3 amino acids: CASSPGGRWGYTF. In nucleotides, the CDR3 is TGTGCCAGCAGCCCAGGGGGGAGGTGGGGCTACACCTTC.

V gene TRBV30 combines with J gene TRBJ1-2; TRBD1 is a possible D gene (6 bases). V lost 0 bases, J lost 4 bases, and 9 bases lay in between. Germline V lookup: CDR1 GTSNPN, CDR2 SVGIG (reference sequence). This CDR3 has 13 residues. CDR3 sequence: CAWSVMGAYGYTF. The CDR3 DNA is TGTGCCTGGAGTGTAATGGGGGCCTATGGCTACACCTTC.

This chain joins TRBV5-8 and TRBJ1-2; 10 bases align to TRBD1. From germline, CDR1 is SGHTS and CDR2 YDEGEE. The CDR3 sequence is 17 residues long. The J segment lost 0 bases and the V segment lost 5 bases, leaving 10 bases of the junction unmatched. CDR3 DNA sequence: TGTGCCAGCAGTCACGGACAGGGGGGGAGAGCTAACTATGGCTACACCTTC. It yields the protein CASSHGQGGRANYGYTF.

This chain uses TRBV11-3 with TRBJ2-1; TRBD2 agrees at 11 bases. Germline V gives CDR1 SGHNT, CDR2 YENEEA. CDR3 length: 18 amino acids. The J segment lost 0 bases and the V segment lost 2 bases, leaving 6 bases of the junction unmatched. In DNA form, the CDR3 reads TGTGCCAGCAGCTTAACAGTAGCGGGGGGGAGCTCCTACAATGAGCAGTTCTTC. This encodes CASSLTVAGGSSYNEQFF.

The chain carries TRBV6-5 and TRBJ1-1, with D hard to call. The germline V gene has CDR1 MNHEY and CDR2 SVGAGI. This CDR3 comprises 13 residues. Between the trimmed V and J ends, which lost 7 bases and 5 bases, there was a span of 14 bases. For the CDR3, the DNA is TGTGCCAGCACCCTAACGGGGAGGACTGAAGCTTTCTTT. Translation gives CASTLTGRTEAFF.

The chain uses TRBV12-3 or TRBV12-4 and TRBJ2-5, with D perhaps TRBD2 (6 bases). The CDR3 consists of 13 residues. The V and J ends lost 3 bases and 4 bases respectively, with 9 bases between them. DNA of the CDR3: TGTGCCAGCAGTTTTACGCGGGGAGAGACCCAGTACTTC. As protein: CASSFTRGETQYF.